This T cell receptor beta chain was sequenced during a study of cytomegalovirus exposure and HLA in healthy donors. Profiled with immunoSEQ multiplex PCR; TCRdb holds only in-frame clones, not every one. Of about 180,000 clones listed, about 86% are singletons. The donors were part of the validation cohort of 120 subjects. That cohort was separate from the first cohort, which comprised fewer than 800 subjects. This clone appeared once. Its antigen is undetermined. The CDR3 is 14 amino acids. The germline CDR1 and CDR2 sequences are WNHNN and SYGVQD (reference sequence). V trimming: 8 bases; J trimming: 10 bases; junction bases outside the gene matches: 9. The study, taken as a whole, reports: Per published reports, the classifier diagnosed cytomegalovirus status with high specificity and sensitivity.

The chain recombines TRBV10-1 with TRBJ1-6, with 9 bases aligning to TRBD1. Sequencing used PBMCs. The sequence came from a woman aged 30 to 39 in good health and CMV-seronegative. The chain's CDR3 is CASGRDREGSPLHF. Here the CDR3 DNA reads TGCGCCAGCGGCCGGGACAGGGAAGGGTCACCCCTCCACTTT.